This is a list of T cell receptor beta chains from one sample in a study of blood T cell repertoires in COVID-19. Only in-frame clones appear in the TCRdb table, and some are missing; sequencing was by immunoSEQ multiplex PCR. The repertoire holds some 190,000 clones, 84% seen once, with about 3.5% in the top ten. The material sequenced was PBMCs or T cells enriched from blood (not recorded which). The receptors stem from a woman aged 25 to 45 who had recovered from COVID-19. CDR3s include the opening cysteine and the closing phenylalanine or tryptophan. The D gene is left open where the match is weak. The size entry is marked missing in some rows and otherwise reads once, few, many or a size class.

TRBD1	NA	TRBV28	TRBJ1-2	CASSSSPTGGYGYTF	TGTGCCAGCAGTTCCTCTCCTACAGGGGGCTATGGCTACACCTTC
TRBD1	NA	TRBV18	TRBJ1-2	CASSPGAGGLYGYTF	TGTGCCAGCTCACCAGGGGCAGGGGGACTCTATGGCTACACCTTC
NA	once	TRBV28	TRBJ2-5	CASSLPRRSQMYF	TGTGCCAGCAGCTTACCCCGGCGGTCACAAATGTACTTC
NA	NA	TRBV7-8	TRBJ1-2	CASSPERAQGPYGYTF	TGTGCCAGCAGCCCCGAGCGGGCACAAGGGCCCTATGGCTACACCTTC
NA	NA	TRBV19	TRBJ2-6	CASSILHIGTGFSSGANVLTF	TGTGCCAGTAGTATCCTTCATATCGGCACCGGGTTCAGCTCTGGGGCCAACGTCCTGACTTTC
NA	NA	TRBV3-1/TRBV3-2	TRBJ1-4	CASSLGAENEKLFF	TGTGCCAGCAGCCTAGGGGCAGAGAATGAAAAACTGTTTTTT
NA	NA	TRBV24-1	TRBJ1-5	CATAESGDQPQHF	TGTGCCACCGCGGAGTCGGGAGATCAGCCCCAGCATTTT
NA	NA	TRBV28	TRBJ1-4	CASSSNRERDEKLFF	TGTGCCAGCAGCTCAAACAGGGAAAGGGATGAAAAACTGTTTTTT
NA	NA	TRBV11-2	TRBJ2-6	CASRGGGTPLGSGANVLTF	TGTGCCAGCAGGGGAGGTGGGACTCCCTTGGGCTCTGGGGCCAACGTCCTGACTTTC
TRBD1	NA	TRBV28	TRBJ1-4	CASNTGQEELNEKLFF	TGTGCCAGCAATACGGGACAGGAGGAACTTAATGAAAAACTGTTTTTT
TRBD1	NA	TRBV19	TRBJ1-1	CASTRTGLTEAFF	TGTGCCAGTACCCGGACAGGGCTCACTGAAGCTTTCTTT
NA	NA	TRBV7-9	TRBJ2-1	CASRRGGQAYNEQFF	TGTGCCAGCAGGCGGGGGGGACAGGCCTACAATGAGCAGTTCTTC
NA	NA	TRBV11-2	TRBJ1-1	CASSPLAMNTEAFF	TGTGCCAGCAGCCCTCTAGCCATGAACACTGAAGCTTTCTTT
TRBD1	once	TRBV27	TRBJ1-3	CASTLGTGLAGNTIYF	TGTGCCAGCACCCTAGGGACAGGGTTGGCTGGAAACACCATATATTTT
NA	NA	TRBV19	TRBJ2-3	CASSIVGNTDTQYF	TGTGCCAGTAGTATAGTCGGGAACACAGATACGCAGTATTTT
TRBD2	few	TRBV7-2	TRBJ2-7	CASSLALAGSRRF	TGTGCCAGCAGCTTAGCCCTAGCGGGAAGCCGGCGCTTC
NA	few	TRBV7-8	TRBJ1-3	CASSLVKGTLSGNTIYF	TGTGCCAGCAGCTTAGTCAAGGGGACACTCTCTGGAAACACCATATATTTT
TRBD1	NA	TRBV11-2	TRBJ2-3	CASSQRQGTDTQYF	TGTGCCAGCAGCCAACGACAGGGAACAGATACGCAGTATTTT
NA	NA	TRBV10-2	TRBJ2-2	CASSERSGVAGELFF	TGCGCCAGCAGTGAGAGGTCAGGGGTCGCCGGGGAGCTGTTTTTT
NA	NA	TRBV5-6	TRBJ2-1	CASSLVFLVAYNEQFF	TGTGCCAGCAGCTTGGTATTTCTAGTGGCCTACAATGAGCAGTTCTTC
NA	NA	TRBV7-3	TRBJ2-1	CASSPRGGVENGQFF	TGTGCCAGCAGCCCCAGAGGGGGGGTTGAAAATGGGCAGTTCTTC
NA	NA	TRBV3-1/TRBV3-2	TRBJ2-7	CASSQERDEQYF	TGTGCCAGCAGCCAAGAAAGAGACGAGCAGTACTTC
TRBD1	NA	TRBV19	TRBJ1-1	CASSVTGVTEAFF	TGTGCCAGTAGTGTGACAGGGGTGACTGAAGCTTTCTTT
TRBD1	NA	TRBV6-6	TRBJ2-1	CATKWGQGVSEQFF	TGTGCCACTAAATGGGGACAGGGGGTCAGTGAGCAGTTCTTC
TRBD1	NA	TRBV7-8	TRBJ1-5	CASSFDRDQPQHF	TGTGCCAGCAGCTTTGACAGGGATCAGCCCCAGCATTTT
TRBD2	NA	TRBV3-1/TRBV3-2	TRBJ2-7	CASSQGWGLFSYEQYF	TGTGCCAGCAGCCAAGGATGGGGACTATTCTCCTACGAGCAGTACTTC
NA	once	TRBV15	TRBJ1-6	CATSSPRPESPLHF	TGTGCCACCAGCAGCCCTAGACCCGAGTCACCCCTCCACTTT
TRBD2	NA	TRBV7-2	TRBJ2-3	CASSLGLAGVVTQYF	TGTGCCAGCAGCTTAGGGCTAGCGGGAGTGGTTACGCAGTATTTT
TRBD1	NA	TRBV19	TRBJ1-5	CASRGTGVQLSNQPQHF	TGTGCCTCCCGGGGGACAGGGGTACAGTTGAGCAATCAGCCCCAGCATTTT
NA	few	TRBV5-1	TRBJ2-5	CASSLADSYFGETQYF	TGCGCCAGCAGCTTGGCGGACAGCTACTTTGGGGAGACCCAGTACTTC